This entry lists 15 T cell receptor beta chains sequenced from one sample in a study of CD8+ T cells in alopecia areata listed by TCRdb under 2018. Libraries were constructed by the immunoSEQ multiplex PCR assay. For TCR sequencing, RNA was extracted from every sample and reverse transcribed into cDNA to serve as template. The source is immuneACCESS, and TCRdb retained only in-frame sequences with V and J called. Part of the clones is not carried over; for the studies checked, unresolved V genes explain less than half of this, and the remainder is unexplained. The sample table records about 98,000 clones; 35% to 45% of these occur just once. The biggest ten clones account for about 0.79% of the sample. The sequenced sample consisted of CD4+ T cells sorted from blood. All receptors derive from a human donor with alopecia areata.

The rearrangement uses TRBV6-6 and TRBJ2-3, with TRBD1 matching over 7 bases. The CDR3 covers 15 residues. V trimming: 6 bases; J trimming: 3 bases; junction bases outside the gene matches: 9. Germline lookup yields CDR1 MNHNY and CDR2 SVGAGI (reference sequence). CDR3 sequence: CASRETGDGTDTQYF. CDR3 nucleotides: TGTGCCAGCAGGGAAACAGGGGATGGTACAGATACGCAGTATTTT.

This clone turned up a few times. V gene TRBV29-1 combines with J gene TRBJ1-1; 8 nucleotides agree with TRBD1. Germline V gene lookup returns CDR1 SQVTM and CDR2 ANQGSEA. The V and J ends lost 7 bases and 1 base, in that order; junction bases with no gene match: 5. The CDR3 contains 13 residues. The chain's CDR3 is CSASRGRNTEAFF. As DNA, the CDR3 is TGCAGCGCGAGCAGGGGGCGGAACACTGAAGCTTTCTTT.

The rearrangement uses TRBV29-1 and TRBJ2-3; TRBD2 matches 11 bases. V lost 1 base and J lost 3; bases outside the gene matches: 9. This CDR3 is 17 amino acids long. Germline assignment: CDR1 SQVTM and CDR2 ANQGSEA. This CDR3 reads CSVEVLTSGRLTDTQYF. The CDR3 DNA is TGCAGCGTTGAAGTTTTAACTAGCGGGAGACTAACAGATACGCAGTATTTT.

The V call is TRBV30, the J call TRBJ2-7, with TRBD2 as a possible D gene (5 bases). The CDR3 is 15 amino acids. V lost 1 base and J lost 2, with 15 bases in between. Germline loops: CDR1 GTSNPN, CDR2 SVGIG (reference sequence). CDR3 protein: CAWSGPWRATYEQYF. The CDR3 DNA follows: TGTGCCTGGAGTGGACCTTGGCGGGCCACCTACGAGCAGTACTTC.

The chain carries TRBV29-1 and TRBJ1-1; TRBD1 aligns across 10 bases. Germline CDR1 and CDR2: SQVTM and ANQGSEA. This CDR3 region has 13 residues. Trimming cost V 7 bases and J 4 bases; bases outside gene matches: 6. CDR3 in amino acids: CSARTGGGTEAFF. The CDR3 DNA follows: TGCAGCGCCAGGACAGGGGGGGGCACTGAAGCTTTCTTT.

V is TRBV29-1 and J is TRBJ2-1; 7 nucleotides agree with TRBD2. This CDR3 is 13 amino acids long. The V and J ends lost 8 bases and 9 bases, in that order; junction bases with no gene match: 13. Germline CDR1 SQVTM, CDR2 ANQGSEA. DNA of the CDR3: TGCAGCCAAACCCCGGGAGGTGGTGGTGAGCAGTTCTTC. It codes for CSQTPGGGGEQFF.

The sample holds a few counts of this clone. V gene TRBV29-1 combines with J gene TRBJ2-2; the D gene could be TRBD1 or TRBD2 (5 bases each). The CDR3 covers 15 residues. Germline values: CDR1 SQVTM, CDR2 ANQGSEA. V lost 5 bases, J lost 5 bases, and 18 bases lay in between. CDR3 nucleotide sequence: TGCAGCGTTCGAGGGACCATCACGGGAACCGGGGAGCTGTTTTTT. The encoded protein is CSVRGTITGTGELFF.

This clone was seen a few times. The genes are TRBV30 and TRBJ2-5; 7 bases match TRBD2. Per the germline V gene, CDR1 is GTSNPN and CDR2 is SVGIG (reference sequence). This CDR3 is built from 17 residues. Losses at the gene ends were 1 base for V and 2 bases for J; bases not matched to a gene: 13. This CDR3 is CAWSAASGKLLQETQYF. The CDR3 bases are TGTGCCTGGAGTGCGGCTAGCGGTAAACTACTTCAAGAGACCCAGTACTTC.

V is TRBV29-1 and J is TRBJ1-1; TRBD1 agrees at 10 bases. Germline CDR1 reads SQVTM; CDR2 reads ANQGSEA. CDR3 length: 13 residues. The ends lost 6 bases at V and 3 bases at J; junction bases unmatched: 4. CDR3 loop: CSVRTGGDTEAFF. In DNA form, the CDR3 reads TGCAGCGTACGGACAGGGGGGGACACTGAAGCTTTCTTT.

The chain joins TRBV30 to TRBJ1-5, with D perhaps matching TRBD1 (5 bases). This CDR3 is built from 15 residues. Germline V gives CDR1 GTSNPN, CDR2 SVGIG (reference sequence). V gave up 3 bases and J gave up 1 base, with 13 bases separating them. CDR3 loop: CAWRTGDSSNQPQHF. The DNA of the CDR3 is TGTGCCTGGAGGACCGGGGACTCCAGCAATCAGCCCCAGCATTTT.

V and J are TRBV29-1 and TRBJ1-4; the match to TRBD1 covers 8 bases. Unmatched junction bases numbered 7, after V lost 6 bases and J lost 7 bases. Germline CDR1 is SQVTM and CDR2 is ANQGSEA. The CDR3 sequence is 13 residues long. The CDR3: CSVTRGTGEKLFF. CDR3 sequence (DNA): TGCAGCGTCACCAGGGGGACAGGTGAAAAACTGTTTTTT.

This clone appeared a single time. This chain joins TRBV30 and TRBJ2-7; TRBD1 is a possible D gene (6 bases). From germline, CDR1 is GTSNPN and CDR2 SVGIG (reference sequence). The CDR3 has 14 amino acids. V dropped 5 bases and J dropped 4 bases, with 18 bases sitting between them. The CDR3 is CAWGFRRQGYEQYF. Written as DNA, the CDR3 is TGTGCCTGGGGGTTTAGGAGGCAGGGGTACGAGCAGTACTTC.

The rearrangement links TRBV6-6 to TRBJ2-3; D may be TRBD1 (6 bases). The CDR3 loop spans 16 amino acids. Trimming removed 6 bases from V and 0 bases from J, with 16 bases in between. CDR1 and CDR2 from the germline V gene are MNHNY and SVGAGI (reference sequence). The CDR3 region has the DNA TGTGCCAGCAGAGCCTCAGGGGACCCTAGCACAGATACGCAGTATTTT. It yields the protein CASRASGDPSTDTQYF.

V gene TRBV30 combines with J gene TRBJ2-3; weak D call: TRBD1 (5 bases). CDR1 is GTSNPN, CDR2 SVGIG, per germline (reference sequence). The CDR3 consists of 14 residues. Trimming took 7 bases from V and 0 from J, leaving 14 bases between them. The CDR3: CAFAAGISTDTQYF. The CDR3 nucleotides read TGTGCCTTTGCCGCAGGGATCAGCACAGATACGCAGTATTTT.

The chain couples TRBV30 to TRBJ2-1; D is uncertain. V was pared by 3 bases and J by 0 bases, with 12 bases between. This CDR3 is built from 15 residues. Germline V gene sequence: CDR1 GTSNPN, CDR2 SVGIG (reference sequence). The chain's CDR3 is CAWRSGPSSYNEQFF. DNA for the CDR3: TGTGCCTGGAGAAGTGGTCCAAGCTCCTACAATGAGCAGTTCTTC.